One and the same sample provided the 26 T cell receptor beta chains below, sequenced in a study of long-term antiretroviral therapy in people with HIV (dated by TCRdb to 2022 to 2024). The immunoSEQ hsTCRB v3.0 assay was used at survey level resolution to sequence the TRB variable region. What TCRdb holds here is the immuneACCESS table cut down to in-frame rearrangements. Part of the clones is not present; checked against another copy, under half of the missing clones reflect an unresolved V gene, and the others are unexplained. Present in this sample are 20,000 to 25,000 clones, under 90% of which were seen just once. The ten largest clones represent around 12% of the sample. The sample was unsorted PBMCs, taken 0.1 years before starting antiretroviral therapy. These receptors all come from a man in his forties with HIV.

The V and J genes are TRBV7-8 and TRBJ1-2, with D uncertain. V was clipped by 3 bases and J by 2 bases, with 7 bases between them. This CDR3 spans 13 amino acids. The germline gives CDR1 SGHVS, CDR2 FQNEAQ. CDR3 sequence: CASSFLENYGYTF. The CDR3 DNA reads TGTGCCAGCAGCTTTCTCGAAAACTATGGCTACACCTTC. The full variable domain, its missing parts supplied by reference TRBV7-8 and TRBJ1-2, is GAGVSQSPRYKVAKRGQDVALRCDPISGHVSLFWYQQALGQGPEFLTYFQNEAQLDKSGLPSDRFFAERPEGSVSTLKIQRTQQEDSAVYLCASSFLENYGYTFGSGTRLTVV.

The chain couples TRBV5-1 to TRBJ1-1; 7 nucleotides line up with TRBD1. In germline, CDR1 is SGHRS, CDR2 YFSETQ. J gave up 5 bases and V 4 bases, and 8 bases lay outside the gene matches. This CDR3 has 14 amino acids. CDR3 DNA: TGCGCCAGCAGCCCCGGGACAGAGGGGACTGAAGCTTTCTTT. It codes for CASSPGTEGTEAFF.

This sequence joins TRBV28 and TRBJ2-5; D tentatively fits TRBD1 or TRBD2 (5 bases each). Per germline, CDR1 MDHEN and CDR2 SYDVKM. This CDR3 has 15 amino acids. Trimming pared 6 bases from V and 1 base from J, leaving 15 bases between. The CDR3 coding sequence is TGTGCCAGCAGCCAAGCCCGGGACCCCCAAGAGACCCAGTACTTC. It translates to CASSQARDPQETQYF. Combining the CDR3 with reference TRBV28 and TRBJ2-5 gives the whole variable domain DVKVTQSSRYLVKRTGEKVFLECVQDMDHENMFWYRQDPGLGLRLIYFSYDVKMKEKGDIPEGYSVSREKKERFSLILESASTNQTSMYLCASSQARDPQETQYFGPGTRLLVL.

V usage is TRBV30 and J usage is TRBJ1-2; D is ambiguous. Between the trimmed V and J ends, which lost 3 bases and 0 bases, there was a span of 17 bases. The CDR3 runs to 16 residues. Per germline, CDR1 GTSNPN and CDR2 SVGIG (reference sequence). The CDR3 nucleotides are TGTGCCTGGAGCTTGGAGAAAGGGCCCACTAACTATGGCTACACCTTC. Translated: CAWSLEKGPTNYGYTF.

This clone was counted once. This chain links TRBV5-1 with TRBJ2-5; 8 bases match TRBD1. Germline CDR1 and CDR2: SGHRS and YFSETQ. The CDR3 is made up of 15 amino acids. V lost 4 bases and J lost 5; bases outside the gene matches: 10. The CDR3 DNA sequence: TGCGCCAGCAGCGCCGGGGCAGGGGGCGGGGAGACCCAGTACTTC. Its protein product is CASSAGAGGGETQYF.

J is TRBJ1-2 and V is TRBV28; weak D call: TRBD1 (5 bases). This CDR3 is built from 13 residues. CDR1 is MDHEN and CDR2 is SYDVKM in the germline V gene. The V gene lost 4 bases and the J gene lost 3 bases, with 9 bases spanning the gap. The CDR3 loop reads CASSSRGYYGYTF. CDR3 DNA sequence: TGTGCCAGCAGTTCACGGGGCTACTATGGCTACACCTTC.

The J gene is TRBJ1-6, the V gene TRBV15; no clear D. V lost 0 bases to trimming and J lost 8 bases, with 14 bases between them. CDR1 and CDR2 (germline): LNHNV, YYDKDF (reference sequence). This CDR3 has 16 residues. In nucleotides, the CDR3 is TGTGCCACCAGCAGAGATAAAACTCAGAGGCATTCACCCCTCCACTTT. Its translation: CATSRDKTQRHSPLHF.

The chain combines TRBV4-3 with TRBJ2-2; tentatively, D is TRBD1 (6 bases). The CDR3 extends over 17 amino acids. V lost 0 bases to trimming and J lost 4 bases, with 15 bases between them. From germline, CDR1 is LGHNA and CDR2 YSLEER. The CDR3 loop reads CASSQEKGAGVTGELFF. CDR3 DNA: TGCGCCAGCAGCCAAGAGAAAGGGGCAGGGGTCACCGGGGAGCTGTTTTTT.

V usage is TRBV4-3 and J usage is TRBJ1-1; TRBD1 is a possible D gene (6 bases). The V end was cut by 3 bases, the J end by 7 bases, with 15 bases between. The CDR3 has 14 residues. CDR1 is LGHNA and CDR2 is YSLEER in the germline V gene. The CDR3 here is CASSQDTGSREAFF. DNA of the CDR3: TGCGCCAGCAGCCAGGATACAGGGAGCCGTGAAGCTTTCTTT.

This clone was seen only a few times. The J gene is TRBJ1-6, the V gene TRBV18; the D is unclear. The germline V and J ends were trimmed by 1 base and 7 bases, with 11 bases remaining between them. Germline V gene data show CDR1 as KGHSH and CDR2 as LQKENI. CDR3 length equals 15 residues. DNA for the CDR3: TGTGCCAGCTCACCACTCCACTCCGAGAATTCACCCCTCCACTTT. Translation: CASSPLHSENSPLHF.

The V gene is TRBV7-9, the J gene TRBJ2-7; no firm D call. Germline CDR1 SEHNR, CDR2 FQNEAQ (reference sequence). The CDR3 contains 11 residues. V gave up 1 base and J gave up 5 bases, with 3 bases separating them. CDR3 protein: CASSLVDEQYF. The DNA for the CDR3 is TGTGCCAGCAGCTTAGTGGACGAGCAGTACTTC.

The chain links TRBV7-3 to TRBJ2-5, with 12 bases matching TRBD2. This CDR3 has 16 residues. CDR1 is SGHTA, CDR2 FQGTGA, per germline. The junction had 6 bases not matched to a gene; V was cut back by 3 bases and J by 4 bases. This CDR3 is CASSLGLAGGRETQYF. The DNA for the CDR3 is TGTGCCAGCAGCTTGGGACTAGCGGGTGGGCGAGAGACCCAGTACTTC.

The genes are TRBV9 and TRBJ2-5, with a tentative D call TRBD2 (7 bases). This CDR3 region has 15 residues. V was cut by 4 bases and J by 3 bases, with 16 bases left in between. Germline V gene sequence: CDR1 SGDLS, CDR2 YYNGEE. CDR3: CASSHFWGGEETQYF. CDR3 DNA: TGTGCCAGCAGCCACTTCTGGGGGGGCGAAGAGACCCAGTACTTC.

This chain connects TRBV7-2 to TRBJ2-5, with D perhaps being TRBD1 or TRBD2 (5 bases each). V was shortened by 1 base and J by 2 bases, with 8 bases between the two germline ends. The CDR3 has 14 amino acids. Germline V CDR1 and CDR2: SGHTA, FQGNSA. In DNA form, the CDR3 reads TGTGCCAGCAGCTTAGGGTGGGGGCAAGAGACCCAGTACTTC. Translating it yields CASSLGWGQETQYF.

This chain connects TRBV5-1 to TRBJ1-5, with a possible D match to TRBD1 (6 bases). Germline V gene sequence: CDR1 SGHRS, CDR2 YFSETQ. The CDR3 runs to 15 residues. V dropped 0 bases and J dropped 4 bases, with 11 bases sitting between them. The DNA of the CDR3 is TGCGCCAGCAGCTTGGAGTGGGGGGCAAATCAGCCCCAGCATTTT. As protein: CASSLEWGANQPQHF. The variable domain in full, completed from reference TRBV5-1 and TRBJ1-5, reads KAGVTQTPRYLIKTRGQQVTLSCSPISGHRSVSWYQQTPGQGLQFLFEYFSETQRNKGNFPGRFSGRQFSNSRSEMNVSTLELGDSALYLCASSLEWGANQPQHFGDGTRLSIL.

The genes are TRBV7-9 and TRBJ2-7; possibly TRBD1 or TRBD2 for D (5 bases each). Trimming pared 4 bases from V and 3 bases from J, leaving 16 bases between. Germline assignment: CDR1 SEHNR and CDR2 FQNEAQ (reference sequence). The CDR3 runs to 15 residues. The CDR3 region is CASSYSTGPLYEQYF. CDR3 sequence (DNA): TGTGCCAGCAGCTATAGTACGGGACCTCTCTACGAGCAGTACTTC.

V gene TRBV9 combines with J gene TRBJ1-1, with unresolved D. This CDR3 has 17 residues. Germline V lookup: CDR1 SGDLS, CDR2 YYNGEE. V lost 0 bases, J lost 0 bases, and 15 bases lay in between. This CDR3 is CASSVAQVQSMNTEAFF. CDR3 nucleotides: TGTGCCAGCAGCGTAGCTCAGGTACAGAGCATGAACACTGAAGCTTTCTTT. Using reference TRBV9 and TRBJ1-1 for the parts outside the CDR3, the full variable domain is DSGVTQTPKHLITATGQRVTLRCSPRSGDLSVYWYQQSLDQGLQFLIQYYNGEERAKGNILERFSAQQFPDLHSELNLSSLELGDSALYFCASSVAQVQSMNTEAFFGQGTRLTVV.

The rearrangement joins TRBV29-1 to TRBJ2-7; the D gene is possibly TRBD2 (6 bases). Germline assignment: CDR1 SQVTM and CDR2 ANQGSEA. The CDR3 runs to 13 residues. V was trimmed by 4 bases and J by 0 bases, leaving 10 bases between them. As DNA, the CDR3 is TGCAGCGTTGTGGCGGGGAGCTCCTACGAGCAGTACTTC. This sequence encodes CSVVAGSSYEQYF.

This clone occurred once. The chain couples TRBV5-1 to TRBJ1-2, with 11 positions matching TRBD1. The CDR3 totals 17 residues. Germline V gives CDR1 SGHRS, CDR2 YFSETQ. V trimming: 4 bases; J trimming: 1 base; junction bases outside the gene matches: 9. CDR3: CASSGGTGGSYNYGYTF. The CDR3 DNA reads TGCGCCAGCAGCGGAGGGACAGGGGGTTCTTATAACTATGGCTACACCTTC. Based on the CDR3 plus reference TRBV5-1 and TRBJ1-2, the full variable domain is KAGVTQTPRYLIKTRGQQVTLSCSPISGHRSVSWYQQTPGQGLQFLFEYFSETQRNKGNFPGRFSGRQFSNSRSEMNVSTLELGDSALYLCASSGGTGGSYNYGYTFGSGTRLTVV.

The chain joins TRBV20-1 to TRBJ2-5, with no clear D. This CDR3 spans 11 amino acids. Trimming stripped 5 bases from V and 5 bases from J, with 9 bases between. Germline V gene data show CDR1 as DFQATT and CDR2 as SNEGSKA (reference sequence). The CDR3 region is CSAPRVETQYF. DNA of the CDR3: TGCAGTGCTCCCCGGGTGGAGACCCAGTACTTC.

V gene TRBV19 combines with J gene TRBJ2-5; D is undetermined. The germline gives CDR1 LNHDA, CDR2 SQIVND (reference sequence). The CDR3 length is 14 residues. The V gene lost 5 bases and the J gene lost 5 bases, with 15 bases spanning the gap. CDR3 DNA: TGTGCCAGTAGTCCCCCGTGGTCTTGGGAGACCCAGTACTTC. This translates into CASSPPWSWETQYF.

This chain uses TRBV28 with TRBJ2-3; 7 bases are a match to TRBD1. The CDR3 runs 14 residues. Germline V lookup: CDR1 MDHEN, CDR2 SYDVKM. V lost 4 bases, J lost 1 base, and 2 bases stayed unmatched. The CDR3 reads CASSSGQGTDTQYF. As DNA, the CDR3 is TGTGCCAGCAGTTCAGGACAGGGCACAGATACGCAGTATTTT.

The rearrangement uses TRBV7-9 and TRBJ2-5; the match to TRBD1 covers 7 bases. Trimming cost V 5 bases and J 4 bases; bases outside gene matches: 10. The V gene's germline CDR1 is SEHNR and CDR2 FQNEAQ (reference sequence). There are 15 residues in the CDR3. This chain's CDR3 is CASSPLSYRGETQYF. The CDR3 DNA sequence: TGTGCCAGCAGCCCCCTTAGTTACAGGGGAGAGACCCAGTACTTC.

This chain connects TRBV7-2 to TRBJ2-5; D not resolved. The CDR3 is 12 residues long. Germline V gene lookup returns CDR1 SGHTA and CDR2 FQGNSA. The V end lost 4 bases, the J end lost 5 bases, and 8 bases lay between the germline ends. As DNA, the CDR3 is TGTGCCAGCAGCTGGAGCCGTGAGACCCAGTACTTC. Its protein is CASSWSRETQYF. Full variable domain (rest looked up from reference TRBV7-2 and TRBJ2-5): GAGVSQSPSNKVTEKGKDVELRCDPISGHTALYWYRQSLGQGLEFLIYFQGNSAPDKSGLPSDRFSAERTGGSVSTLTIQRTQQEDSAVYLCASSWSRETQYFGPGTRLLVL.

This chain links TRBV9 with TRBJ1-3, with D perhaps TRBD1 (5 bases). Trimming removed 0 bases at V and 1 base at J, with 8 bases between. CDR3 length equals 15 residues. The germline gives CDR1 SGDLS, CDR2 YYNGEE. The CDR3: CASSVDWGSGNTIYF. The CDR3 nucleotides read TGTGCCAGCAGCGTAGATTGGGGGTCTGGAAACACCATATATTTT.

The chain has TRBV6-6 and TRBJ1-1; D not resolved. Germline V CDR1 and CDR2: MNHNY, SVGAGI (reference sequence). This CDR3 is built from 12 residues. V lost 1 base to trimming and J lost 3 bases, with 3 bases between them. The CDR3 loop is CASSYWDTEAFF. The DNA for the CDR3 is TGTGCCAGCAGTTACTGGGACACTGAAGCTTTCTTT.